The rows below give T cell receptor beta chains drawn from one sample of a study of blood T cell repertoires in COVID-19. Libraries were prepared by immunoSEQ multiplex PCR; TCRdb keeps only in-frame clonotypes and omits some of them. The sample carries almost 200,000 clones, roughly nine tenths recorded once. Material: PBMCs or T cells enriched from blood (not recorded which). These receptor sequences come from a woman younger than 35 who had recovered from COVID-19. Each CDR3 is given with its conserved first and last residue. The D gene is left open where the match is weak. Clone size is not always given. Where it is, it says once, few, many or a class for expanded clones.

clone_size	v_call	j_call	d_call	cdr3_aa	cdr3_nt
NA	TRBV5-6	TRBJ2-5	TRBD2	CASSFQLAGAHRHF	TGTGCCAGCAGCTTTCAGCTAGCGGGGGCTCACCGGCACTTC
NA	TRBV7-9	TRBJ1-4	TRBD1	CASSSFRQGGEKLFF	TGTGCCAGCAGCAGCTTCAGGCAGGGGGGTGAAAAACTGTTTTTT
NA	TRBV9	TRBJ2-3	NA	CASSVATGSRALESTDTQYF	TGTGCCAGCAGCGTAGCCACAGGGTCGAGGGCGCTAGAAAGCACAGATACGCAGTATTTT
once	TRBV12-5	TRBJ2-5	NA	CASGFSQETQYF	TGTGCTAGTGGTTTCTCCCAAGAGACCCAGTACTTC
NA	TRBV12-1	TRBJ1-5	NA	CASSPQGRRPGNQPQHF	TGTGCCAGCAGCCCCCAAGGGAGACGCCCTGGCAATCAGCCCCAGCATTTT
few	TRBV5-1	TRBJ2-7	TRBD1	CASTPGSGGWEQYF	TGCGCCAGCACTCCAGGATCAGGGGGCTGGGAGCAGTACTTC
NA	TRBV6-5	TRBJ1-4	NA	CASGGTYATNEKLFF	TGTGCCAGCGGCGGGACTTACGCAACTAATGAAAAACTGTTTTTT
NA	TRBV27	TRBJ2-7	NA	CASSLYEGDYEQYF	TGTGCCAGCAGTTTATATGAGGGCGACTACGAGCAGTACTTC
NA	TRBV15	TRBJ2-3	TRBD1	CAANRDRSTDTQYF	TGTGCCGCAAACCGGGACAGGAGCACAGATACGCAGTATTTT
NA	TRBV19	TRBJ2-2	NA	CASSIWQGTGELFF	TGTGCCAGTAGTATTTGGCAGGGAACCGGGGAGCTGTTTTTT
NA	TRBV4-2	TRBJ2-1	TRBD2	CASSQAAGVTNEQFF	TGTGCCAGCAGCCAAGCGGCGGGGGTAACCAATGAGCAGTTCTTC
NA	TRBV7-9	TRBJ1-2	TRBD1	CASSVGQGYGYTF	TGTGCCAGCAGCGTGGGACAGGGCTATGGCTACACCTTC
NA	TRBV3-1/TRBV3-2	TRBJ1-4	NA	CASSQVPQGRGEKLFF	TGTGCCAGCAGCCAAGTCCCCCAGGGGAGGGGGGAAAAACTGTTTTTT
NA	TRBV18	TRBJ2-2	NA	CASSPIVNTGELFF	TGTGCCAGCTCACCAATTGTAAACACCGGGGAGCTGTTTTTT
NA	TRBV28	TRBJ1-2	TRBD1	CASRTTGNHGYTF	TGTGCCAGCAGAACGACAGGGAACCATGGCTACACCTTC
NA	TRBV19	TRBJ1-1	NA	CASSIQGLENTEAFF	TGTGCCAGTAGTATACAGGGGTTGGAGAACACTGAAGCTTTCTTT
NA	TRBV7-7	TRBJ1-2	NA	CASSLPLFAGLPLIF	TGTGCCAGCAGCTTACCGTTATTTGCGGGACTCCCTTTAATATTC
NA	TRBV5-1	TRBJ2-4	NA	CASSLDQGVDIQYF	TGCGCCAGCAGCCTAGACCAGGGTGTAGACATTCAGTACTTC
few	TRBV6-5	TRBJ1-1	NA	CASTGPVDTEAFF	TGTGCCAGCACAGGGCCGGTAGACACTGAAGCTTTCTTT
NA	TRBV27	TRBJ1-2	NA	CASIGSYGYTF	TGTGCCAGCATCGGGTCGTATGGCTACACCTTC
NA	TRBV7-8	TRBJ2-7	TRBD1	CASSFTNPGQVSYEQYF	TGTGCCAGCAGCTTCACAAACCCGGGACAGGTATCCTACGAGCAGTACTTC
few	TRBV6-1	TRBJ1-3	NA	CASSESPSSGNTIYF	TGTGCCAGCAGTGAATCCCCCAGCTCTGGAAACACCATATATTTT
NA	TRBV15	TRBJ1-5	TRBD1	CASRPGGNIRQPQHF	TGTGCCTCCCGGCCAGGGGGTAATATTAGGCAGCCCCAGCATTTT
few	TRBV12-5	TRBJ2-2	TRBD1	CASGLAETGENLGELFF	TGTGCTAGTGGTTTGGCTGAGACAGGGGAGAATTTGGGGGAGCTGTTTTTT
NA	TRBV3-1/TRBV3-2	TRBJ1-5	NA	CASSQGSGNNQPQHF	TGTGCCAGCAGCCAAGGGTCAGGGAACAATCAGCCCCAGCATTTT
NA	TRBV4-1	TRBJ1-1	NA	CASSLDSQAFF	TGCGCCAGCAGCCTGGACAGCCAAGCTTTCTTT
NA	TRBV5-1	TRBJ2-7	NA	CASSFGQGGSYEQYF	TGCGCCAGCAGCTTTGGGCAGGGTGGTTCCTACGAGCAGTACTTC
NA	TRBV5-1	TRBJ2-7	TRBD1	CASSPDGTGVYEQYF	TGCGCCAGCAGCCCCGACGGGACAGGAGTCTACGAGCAGTACTTC
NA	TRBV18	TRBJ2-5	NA	CASSPMQGGQETQYF	TGTGCCAGCTCACCAATGCAGGGGGGCCAAGAGACCCAGTACTTC
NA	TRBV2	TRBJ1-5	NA	CASTQGIGNQPQHF	TGTGCCAGTACGCAGGGAATCGGCAATCAGCCCCAGCATTTT
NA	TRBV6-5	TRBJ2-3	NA	CATLPSADTQYF	TGTGCCACACTACCTTCGGCAGATACGCAGTATTTT
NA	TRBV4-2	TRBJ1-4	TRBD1	CASSPPDRVGNEKLFF	TGTGCCAGCAGCCCGCCGGACAGGGTGGGTAATGAAAAACTGTTTTTT
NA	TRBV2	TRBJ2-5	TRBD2	CASSEFSGGTKTQYF	TGTGCCAGCAGTGAATTTAGCGGGGGGACGAAGACCCAGTACTTC
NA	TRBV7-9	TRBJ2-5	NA	CASSLASETQYF	TGTGCCAGCAGCTTAGCGTCGGAGACCCAGTACTTC
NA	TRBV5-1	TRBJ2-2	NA	CASSFEERSGELFF	TGCGCCAGCAGCTTCGAAGAGCGTTCCGGGGAGCTGTTTTTT
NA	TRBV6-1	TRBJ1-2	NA	CASSEGRMIYGYTF	TGTGCCAGCAGTGAAGGCAGAATGATCTATGGCTACACCTTC
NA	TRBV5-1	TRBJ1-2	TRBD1	CARMGGQGAGYGYTF	TGCGCCCGCATGGGGGGACAGGGGGCTGGCTATGGCTACACCTTC
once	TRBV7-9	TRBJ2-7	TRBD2	CASSPGLAGSFSYEQYF	TGTGCCAGCAGCCCGGGACTAGCGGGGTCTTTCTCCTACGAGCAGTACTTC
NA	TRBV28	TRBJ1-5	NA	CASSLNQPQHF	TGTGCCAGCAGCCTCAATCAGCCCCAGCATTTT
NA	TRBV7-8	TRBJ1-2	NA	CASSLESGPYGYTF	TGTGCCAGCAGCTTAGAGTCAGGGCCCTATGGCTACACCTTC
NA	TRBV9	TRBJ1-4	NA	CASSINKGANEKLFF	TGTGCCAGCAGCATAAACAAGGGGGCTAATGAAAAACTGTTTTTT
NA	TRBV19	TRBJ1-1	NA	CASTRGIDTEAFF	TGTGCCAGTACTCGGGGGATCGACACTGAAGCTTTCTTT
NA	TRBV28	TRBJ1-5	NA	CASSLTSGGRNQPQHF	TGTGCCAGCAGTCTGACCTCGGGGGGCCGCAATCAGCCCCAGCATTTT
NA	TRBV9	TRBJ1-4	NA	CASSVDQGEEKLFF	TGTGCCAGCAGCGTAGACCAAGGAGAGGAAAAACTGTTTTTT
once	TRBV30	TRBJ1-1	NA	CAGRRPPENTEAFF	TGTGCCGGGCGCCGCCCCCCGGAGAACACTGAAGCTTTCTTT
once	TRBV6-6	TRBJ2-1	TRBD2	CASSLGTSGGLYNEQFF	TGTGCCAGCAGTCTAGGGACTAGCGGGGGTTTATACAATGAGCAGTTCTTC
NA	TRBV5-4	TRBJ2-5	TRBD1	CASSTAPDRGQTQYF	TGTGCCAGCAGCACTGCCCCGGACAGGGGGCAGACCCAGTACTTC
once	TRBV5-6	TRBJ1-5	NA	CASSLVKTGYSQPQHF	TGTGCCAGCAGCTTGGTAAAGACGGGTTATAGTCAGCCCCAGCATTTT
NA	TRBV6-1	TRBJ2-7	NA	CASSEAHRVLYEQYF	TGTGCCAGCAGTGAAGCGCACAGGGTGCTCTACGAGCAGTACTTC
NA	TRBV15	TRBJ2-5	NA	CATSRDASSGYF	TGTGCCACCAGCAGAGATGCGAGTTCAGGGTACTTC
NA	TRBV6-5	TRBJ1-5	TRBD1	CASRPTDRAQPQHF	TGTGCCAGCAGACCGACCGACAGGGCTCAGCCCCAGCATTTT
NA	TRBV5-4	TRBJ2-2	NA	CASSVDLNTGELFF	TGTGCCAGCAGCGTCGACTTAAACACCGGGGAGCTGTTTTTT
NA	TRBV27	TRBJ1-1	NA	CASSLSVRTEAFF	TGTGCCAGCAGTTTGTCGGTACGGACTGAAGCTTTCTTT
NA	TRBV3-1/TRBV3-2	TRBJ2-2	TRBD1	CASSLPWTGANTGELFF	TGTGCCAGCAGCCTGCCTTGGACAGGGGCGAACACCGGGGAGCTGTTTTTT
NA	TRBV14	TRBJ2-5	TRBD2	CASRAGTSVGEKTQYF	TGTGCCAGCAGAGCCGGGACTAGCGTGGGGGAAAAGACCCAGTACTTC
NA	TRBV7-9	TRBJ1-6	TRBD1	CASSLSGGYNSPLHF	TGTGCCAGCAGCTTATCAGGGGGGTATAATTCACCCCTCCACTTT
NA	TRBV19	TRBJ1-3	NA	CASSPRTAQRNTIYF	TGTGCCAGTAGTCCCCGGACAGCCCAACGGAACACCATATATTTT
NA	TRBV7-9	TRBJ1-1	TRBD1	CASSLGAGGADTEAFF	TGTGCCAGCAGCTTAGGGGCAGGGGGCGCCGACACTGAAGCTTTCTTT